Sequencing of this TCR beta chain was carried out in a study of T cell responses to AZD1222 COVID-19 vaccine. Study findings and constraints: Donors were chiefly white British, with a greater number of females, and clonal diversity was perhaps underestimated.

A word on this clone: Antigen specificity is unknown.

Measured with immunoSEQ multiplex PCR; TCRdb has only the in-frame clones, and not every one. The sample includes around 95,000 clones, 80% to 90% of them seen just once. The V segment lost 5 bases and the J segment 4 bases; nucleotides outside the gene matches: 7. This CDR3 spans 14 amino acids. Germline-derived CDR1 and CDR2 are SEHNR and FQNEAQ (reference sequence). The sample here was peripheral blood, taken on day 0 of AZD1222 vaccination. This chain connects TRBV7-9 to TRBJ1-2; TRBD1 matches 7 bases. This TCR was recovered from an adult in good health. The CDR3 here is CASSLQGSGYGYTF. The CDR3, as DNA: TGTGCCAGCAGCCTACAGGGGTCTGGCTATGGCTACACCTTC.